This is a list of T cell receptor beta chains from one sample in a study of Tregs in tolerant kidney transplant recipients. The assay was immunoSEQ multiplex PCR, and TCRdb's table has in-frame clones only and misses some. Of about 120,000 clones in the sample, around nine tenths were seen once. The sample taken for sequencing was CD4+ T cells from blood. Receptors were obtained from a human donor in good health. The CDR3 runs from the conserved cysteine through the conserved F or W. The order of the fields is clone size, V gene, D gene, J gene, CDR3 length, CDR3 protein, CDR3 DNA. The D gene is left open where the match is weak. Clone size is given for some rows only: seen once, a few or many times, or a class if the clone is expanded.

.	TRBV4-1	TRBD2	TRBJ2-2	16	CASRVGLAGNTGELFF	TGCGCCAGCAGAGTGGGACTAGCGGGAAACACCGGGGAGCTGTTTTTT
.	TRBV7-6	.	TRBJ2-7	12	CASSTTSGEQYF	TGTGCCAGCAGCACGACTAGTGGCGAGCAGTACTTC
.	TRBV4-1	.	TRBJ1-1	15	CASSQDLGRATEAFF	TGCGCCAGCAGCCAAGATTTGGGCAGGGCCACTGAAGCTTTCTTT
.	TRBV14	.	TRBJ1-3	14	CASSPGHSGNTIYF	TGTGCCAGCAGCCCCGGACACTCTGGAAACACCATATATTTT
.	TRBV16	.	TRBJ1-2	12	CASSQERRGYTF	TGTGCCAGCAGCCAGGAACGGAGGGGCTACACCTTC
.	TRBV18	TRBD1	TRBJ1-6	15	CASSPGGGGNSPLHF	TGTGCCAGCTCACCAGGAGGGGGCGGCAATTCACCCCTCCACTTT
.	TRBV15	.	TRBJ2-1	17	CATSRGAGTDTYNEQFF	TGTGCCACCAGCAGAGGGGCCGGGACGGATACCTACAATGAGCAGTTCTTC
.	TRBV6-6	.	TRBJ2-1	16	CASSYSAGVAYNEQFF	TGTGCCAGCAGTTACTCCGCAGGGGTTGCGTACAATGAGCAGTTCTTC
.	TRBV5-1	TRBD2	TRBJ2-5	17	CASSLATSSGGGETQYF	TGCGCCAGCAGCTTGGCCACGTCTAGCGGGGGTGGAGAGACCCAGTACTTC
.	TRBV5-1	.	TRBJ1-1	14	CASSLDLGYTEAFF	TGCGCCAGCAGCTTGGATCTGGGATACACTGAAGCTTTCTTT
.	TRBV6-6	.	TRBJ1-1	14	CASSYSSSNTEAFF	TGTGCCAGCAGTTACTCGAGTTCTAACACTGAAGCTTTCTTT
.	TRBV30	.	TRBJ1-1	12	CAWSDWGAEAFF	TGTGCCTGGAGTGATTGGGGAGCTGAAGCTTTCTTT
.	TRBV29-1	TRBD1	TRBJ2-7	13	CSVGRGISYEQYF	TGCAGCGTTGGCAGGGGGATCTCCTACGAGCAGTACTTC
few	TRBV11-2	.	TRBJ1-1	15	CASSLQPAMNTEAFF	TGTGCCAGCAGCTTACAGCCAGCAATGAACACTGAAGCTTTCTTT
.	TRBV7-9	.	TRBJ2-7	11	CASSYRYEQYF	TGTGCCAGCAGCTACCGCTACGAGCAGTACTTC
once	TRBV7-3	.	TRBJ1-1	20	CASSLPSSSGPSYMNTEAFF	TGTGCCAGCAGCCTCCCCAGTTCAAGTGGGCCGTCCTACATGAACACTGAAGCTTTCTTT